This is a list of T cell receptor beta chains from one sample in a study of OX40 agonist ivuxolimab in advanced cancers. Only in-frame clones appear in the TCRdb table, and some are missing; sequencing was by immunoSEQ multiplex PCR. The repertoire holds 76,000 or so clones, with 70% to 90% as singletons. The sample in question was CD4+ or CD8+ T cells sorted from blood, obtained in a trial of the OX40 agonist ivuxolimab. The origin of the receptors is an adult with an advanced solid tumor such as melanoma, head and neck, liver or kidney cancer. The CDR3 runs from the conserved cysteine through the conserved F or W. The D gene is left open where the match is weak. Some rows mark clone size as missing; the rest say once, few, many or name a class of expanded clone.

V: TRBV2; length: 12; size: -; D: -; J: TRBJ2-3; CDR3: CASSYGLPTQYF; DNA: TGTGCCAGCAGCTACGGACTCCCTACGCAGTATTTT
V: TRBV27; length: 12; size: -; D: -; J: TRBJ2-2; CDR3: CASSRNTGELFF; DNA: TGTGCCAGCAGCCGGAACACCGGGGAGCTGTTTTTT
V: TRBV6-5; length: 13; size: -; D: -; J: TRBJ2-7; CDR3: CATERKTPYEQYF; DNA: TGTGCCACCGAGAGGAAGACTCCCTACGAGCAGTACTTC
V: TRBV30; length: 16; size: -; D: -; J: TRBJ2-7; CDR3: CAWTAGLGLGAYEQYF; DNA: TGTGCCTGGACCGCCGGGTTGGGTTTAGGCGCTTACGAGCAGTACTTC
V: TRBV6-1; length: 11; size: -; D: -; J: TRBJ2-7; CDR3: CASISGIEQYF; DNA: TGTGCCAGCATATCCGGGATCGAGCAGTACTTC
V: TRBV5-8; length: 15; size: -; D: TRBD1; J: TRBJ2-2; CDR3: CASSSGQRNTGELFF; DNA: TGTGCCAGCAGCTCGGGACAGCGTAACACCGGGGAGCTGTTTTTT
V: TRBV28; length: 13; size: -; D: -; J: TRBJ2-5; CDR3: CASSQQTGETQYF; DNA: TGTGCCAGCAGTCAACAGACTGGGGAGACCCAGTACTTC
V: TRBV7-2; length: 14; size: few; D: TRBD1; J: TRBJ2-7; CDR3: CASSPGQGGYEQYF; DNA: TGTGCCAGCAGCCCGGGACAGGGAGGCTACGAGCAGTACTTC
V: TRBV6-6; length: 11; size: -; D: -; J: TRBJ2-5; CDR3: CASGREETQYF; DNA: TGTGCCAGCGGGCGCGAGGAGACCCAGTACTTC
V: TRBV7-3; length: 14; size: few; D: TRBD1; J: TRBJ1-1; CDR3: CASSPQGGGTEAFF; DNA: TGTGCCAGCAGCCCTCAGGGGGGAGGCACTGAAGCTTTCTTT
V: TRBV5-1; length: 16; size: -; D: TRBD1; J: TRBJ2-7; CDR3: CASSPGQGGLSYEQYF; DNA: TGCGCCAGCAGCCCAGGACAGGGGGGCCTCTCCTACGAGCAGTACTTC
V: TRBV6-1; length: 15; size: -; D: TRBD1; J: TRBJ2-7; CDR3: CASSLGTGRSGEQYF; DNA: TGTGCCAGTTCTCTCGGGACAGGGAGGTCTGGCGAGCAGTACTTC
V: TRBV7-2; length: 17; size: -; D: -; J: TRBJ2-1; CDR3: CASSSPPGRQSYNEQFF; DNA: TGTGCCAGCAGCTCCCCCCCGGGCAGGCAGTCCTACAATGAGCAGTTCTTC
V: TRBV18; length: 14; size: -; D: -; J: TRBJ1-3; CDR3: CASSPLESGNTIYF; DNA: TGTGCCAGCTCACCATTGGAATCTGGAAACACCATATATTTT
V: TRBV5-1; length: 16; size: -; D: TRBD1; J: TRBJ1-2; CDR3: CASHLGSTGDNYGYTF; DNA: TGCGCCAGCCATCTTGGATCGACAGGGGATAACTATGGCTACACCTTC
V: TRBV6-5; length: 14; size: -; D: -; J: TRBJ2-3; CDR3: CASSHTSGTDTQYF; DNA: TGTGCCAGCAGTCATACTTCGGGCACAGATACGCAGTATTTT
V: TRBV11-1; length: 13; size: -; D: TRBD1; J: TRBJ2-1; CDR3: CASSLGQSNEQFF; DNA: TGTGCCAGCAGCTTGGGACAGAGCAATGAGCAGTTCTTC
V: TRBV19; length: 14; size: once; D: -; J: TRBJ1-4; CDR3: CASKEQGFNEKLFF; DNA: TGTGCCAGTAAAGAACAGGGATTCAATGAAAAACTGTTTTTT
V: TRBV14; length: 17; size: -; D: -; J: TRBJ1-4; CDR3: CASSQDQVGIGGEKLFF; DNA: TGTGCCAGCAGCCAAGACCAGGTTGGAATTGGTGGGGAAAAACTGTTTTTT
V: TRBV7-3; length: 16; size: -; D: -; J: TRBJ1-3; CDR3: CASSLMGQGAGNTIYF; DNA: TGTGCCAGCAGCTTAATGGGGCAGGGAGCTGGAAACACCATATATTTT
V: TRBV18; length: 15; size: -; D: -; J: TRBJ1-3; CDR3: CASSGDRSSGNTIYF; DNA: TGTGCCAGCTCGGGGGACCGTAGCTCTGGAAACACCATATATTTT
V: TRBV4-3; length: 13; size: -; D: -; J: TRBJ2-5; CDR3: CASSRDWKETQYF; DNA: TGCGCCAGCAGCCGGGACTGGAAAGAGACCCAGTACTTC
V: TRBV18; length: 14; size: -; D: -; J: TRBJ2-7; CDR3: CASSPLPREGEQYF; DNA: TGTGCCAGCTCACCTCTTCCCCGTGAGGGCGAGCAGTACTTC
V: TRBV5-1; length: 15; size: -; D: TRBD1; J: TRBJ2-1; CDR3: CASRYSGQVYGEQFF; DNA: TGCGCCAGCAGATACTCGGGACAGGTGTACGGTGAGCAGTTCTTC
V: TRBV9; length: 16; size: -; D: TRBD2; J: TRBJ2-3; CDR3: CASSVQTSGGTDTQYF; DNA: TGTGCCAGCAGCGTCCAGACTAGCGGGGGCACAGATACGCAGTATTTT
V: TRBV10-3; length: 14; size: -; D: -; J: TRBJ1-2; CDR3: CAITHIDNNYGYTF; DNA: TGTGCCATCACCCACATCGACAATAACTATGGCTACACCTTC